This entry is about one T cell receptor (beta chain). This record comes from a study of technical replicates of blood from a handful of donors. Only in-frame clones appear in the TCRdb table, and some are missing; sequencing was by immunoSEQ multiplex PCR. The table lists around 90,000 clones, 94% of them singletons. Source material: T cells isolated from PBMCs. The origin of this receptor is a human donor in good health.

The CDR3: CATSRGQGISGNTIYF. Written as DNA, the CDR3 is TGTGCCACCAGCAGAGGACAGGGGATCTCTGGAAACACCATATATTTT. The chain is built from TRBV15 and TRBJ1-3; 8 bases align to TRBD1. V trimming: 1 base; J trimming: 0 bases; junction bases outside the gene matches: 2. Looked up from germline, CDR1 is LNHNV and CDR2 is YYDKDF (reference sequence). This CDR3 is 16 amino acids long.